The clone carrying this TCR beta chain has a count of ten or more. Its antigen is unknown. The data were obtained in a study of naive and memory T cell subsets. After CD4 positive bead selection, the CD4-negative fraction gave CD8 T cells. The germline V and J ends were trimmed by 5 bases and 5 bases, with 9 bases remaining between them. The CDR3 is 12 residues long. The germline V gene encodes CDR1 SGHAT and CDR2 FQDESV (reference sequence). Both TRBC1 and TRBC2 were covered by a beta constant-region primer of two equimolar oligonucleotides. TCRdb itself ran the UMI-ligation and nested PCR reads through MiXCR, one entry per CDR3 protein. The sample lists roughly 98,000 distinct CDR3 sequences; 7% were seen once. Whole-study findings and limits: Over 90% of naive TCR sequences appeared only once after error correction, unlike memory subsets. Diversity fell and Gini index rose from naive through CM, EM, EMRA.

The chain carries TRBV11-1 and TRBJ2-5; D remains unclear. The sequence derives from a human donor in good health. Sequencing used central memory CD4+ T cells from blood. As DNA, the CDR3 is TGTGCCAGCAGCACAGTCCAGGAGACCCAGTACTTC. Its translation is CASSTVQETQYF.